This TCR beta chain was found in a study of blood T cell repertoires in COVID-19. Turning to the study itself: T cells, B-cell-depleted T cells, or PBMCs provided the cDNA or gDNA that served as material.

The data were produced by immunoSEQ multiplex PCR, yet TCRdb's version contains in-frame clones alone and is incomplete. This sample has about 190,000 clones, with about four fifths found just once. Germline CDR1 is SGHRS and CDR2 is YFSETQ. The CDR3 contains 16 residues. The germline V and J ends were trimmed by 1 base and 7 bases, with 15 bases remaining between them. This clonotype was sampled from a man aged 60 to 75 with acute or convalescent COVID-19. V and J are TRBV5-1 and TRBJ1-6; D might be TRBD1 (5 bases). Sequenced: peripheral blood. CDR3 in amino acids: CASSLFGRGENSPLHF. CDR3 DNA sequence: TGCGCCAGCAGCTTGTTCGGGCGGGGGGAGAATTCACCCCTCCACTTT.